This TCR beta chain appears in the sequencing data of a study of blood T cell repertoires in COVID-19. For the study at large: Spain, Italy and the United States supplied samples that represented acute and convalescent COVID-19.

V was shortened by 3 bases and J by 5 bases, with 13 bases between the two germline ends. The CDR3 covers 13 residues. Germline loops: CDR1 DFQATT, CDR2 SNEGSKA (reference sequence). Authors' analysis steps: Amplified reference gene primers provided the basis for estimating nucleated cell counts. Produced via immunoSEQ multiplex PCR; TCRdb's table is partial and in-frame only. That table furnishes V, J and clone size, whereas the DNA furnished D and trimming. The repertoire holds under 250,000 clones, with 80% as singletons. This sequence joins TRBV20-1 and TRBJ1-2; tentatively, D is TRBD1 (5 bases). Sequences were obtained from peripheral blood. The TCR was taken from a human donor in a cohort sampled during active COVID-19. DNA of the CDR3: TGCAGTGCTAGTAAGGGGAACGAATATGGCTACACCTTC. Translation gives CSASKGNEYGYTF.